This T cell receptor beta chain was obtained from a study of T-cell memory formation after mild COVID-19 (dated by TCRdb to the early 2020s). Broadly, across the study: Most TCR sequence clusters were specific to one of the two donors. Longitudinal TCRalpha and TCRbeta repertoire sequencing tracked T-cell clones expanding and contracting after mild COVID-19 in two donors. Two young, previously healthy adult volunteers, one female and one male, were included in the cohort. Beyond this particular receptor, the publication reports: SARS-CoV-2 specificity of the second-wave clones peaking on day 37 was not confirmed. Contracting CD4+ clones appeared mostly in the CM and EM memory subsets, whereas CD8+ clones were enriched in EMRA. Only a couple of mild cases were covered in the study, and larger cohorts including severe cases with pre-infection samples were considered necessary. Some responding clones were detected in pre-infection memory, suggesting pre-existing cross-reactive memory T cells joined the SARS-CoV-2 response. From day 15 to 85, contracting clones showed balanced CD4/CD8 phenotypes, whereas a second wave of clones that expanded from day 15 to 37 leaned towards CD4+.

The CDR3 sequence holds 16 residues, the cysteine and phenylalanine included. Left in the record is the CDR3 DNA by itself, 48 bases read in frame from the first base. The germline V gene encodes CDR1 SGHVS and CDR2 FQNEAQ. V is clipped by 0 bases and J by 0 bases, and the sequence between their germline boundaries is 11 bases long. This clonotype was detected only a few times. Its antigen is still unknown. Base qualities are not at hand, and no much larger clone is one base apart. Ficoll-Paque density gradient centrifugation was used to isolate PBMCs. TCRdb names Illumina NovaSeq 6000 as the instrument used. TCRalpha and TCRbeta cDNA libraries were constructed by 5'RACE with constant-segment primers, with sample barcodes and unique molecular identifiers being introduced. Trizol reagent was used to extract RNA from every sample. Library amplification was performed in two PCR steps, and a second sample barcode and Illumina TruSeq adapters were introduced in the second step. Sequencing of the libraries was done on an Illumina NovaSeq, producing 2 x 150 bp paired-end reads. Under the source paper's analysis protocol: Reads were demultiplexed and collapsed into UMI-guided consensus sequences with migec v1.2.7. With mixcr v2.1.11, UMI consensuses were aligned to TRA and TRB V and J templates and assembled into clonotypes. A clonotype was counted as expanded or contracted only when both edgeR and NoisET called the clonotype significant, with the noise models trained on biological replicates. For edgeR calls, the cutoffs were a false discovery rate-adjusted p below 0.01 and a log2 fold-change threshold of 1. PCA with hierarchical clustering of max-normalized trajectories of the 1000 most abundant clonotypes was used as exploratory dynamics analysis. Each responding clone was given a CD4 or CD8 phenotype based on the CD4+ and CD8+ repertoires, which had been sequenced separately. TCRdb reanalyzed the raw reads on its own, using fastp at Q25 for trimming and MiXCR for clone calling, and kept in-frame beta chains. Each CDR3 protein gets just one entry, which takes the most common genes and DNA from the rows behind it. TCRdb, rather than the study authors, made the V and J calls. The sample profile shows roughly 130,000 distinct CDR3 sequences; about 6% of them were found once. Around 2% of the sample lies in the top ten.

The chain links TRBV7-8 with TRBJ1-1, with the identity of the D gene unclear. This receptor was taken from an adult woman who had mild COVID-19 (a few samples of this study predate the infection). The sample titles of this study are shuffled in the database, so cell type and time point are left out; the donor was told from shared clones. The sequenced sample was PBMCs or a T cell subset sorted from them (not recorded which). The CDR3 loop reads CASSLARAAMNTEAFF. DNA sequence: TGTGCCAGCAGCTTAGCGAGGGCAGCAATGAACACTGAAGCTTTCTTT.